This note documents a single TCR beta chain sequence. Its matching antigen is unknown. The sample is drawn from a study of cytomegalovirus exposure and HLA in healthy donors. Study outcomes and limitations: Researchers reported in a later analysis that a missense DCLRE1C variant was tied to TCR beta V- and J-gene trimming. It was about 180 TCR beta chains that were listed as cytomegalovirus-associated.

PCR primers comprised 60 Vbeta and 13 Jbeta primers. Study processing details: In a later analysis, of tens of millions of unique beta chains, around 11 million appeared in at least two donors. Measured with immunoSEQ multiplex PCR; TCRdb has only the in-frame clones, and not every one. The D gene and trimming were derived from the DNA, and the V and J assignments and clone size from that table. The sample contains around 200,000 clones, under 70% of which appear only once. Germline lookup yields CDR1 MNHNS and CDR2 SASEGT. V shed 2 bases and J shed 8 bases, with 15 bases lying between them. This CDR3 has 14 residues. In nominal health when sampled, donors likely had unrecorded immune exposures nonetheless.

Sequencing was carried out using PBMCs. The chain employs TRBV6-1 and TRBJ1-1; D is perhaps TRBD1 (5 bases). The sequence derives from a man aged 35-49 years in good health and CMV-seropositive. CDR3 amino acids: CASSEFRGDLEAFF. The CDR3 coding sequence is TGTGCCAGCAGTGAATTCCGGGGGGACTTAGAAGCTTTCTTT.